These 31 T cell receptor beta chains were sequenced from one sample in a study of T cells in women clearing cervical HPV infection. Produced via immunoSEQ multiplex PCR; TCRdb's table is partial and in-frame only. The sample table sets out 40,000 or so clones. The source material was blood buffy coat. Receptor source: a woman aged 18 to 75 with a cervical HPV16 infection that either progressed to CIN3+ or cleared (not recorded which).

About this clone: The observed sequence ends 3 residues before the CDR3 terminus, with the missing tail filled in from the germline J gene. J is TRBJ2-7 and V is TRBV27; D uncertain. Germline loops: CDR1 MNHEY, CDR2 SMNVEV (reference sequence). The V and J ends lost 4 bases and 0 bases respectively, with 7 bases between them. The CDR3 contains 13 residues. CDR3 residues: CASSSGSSYEQYF. The sequenced CDR3 bases are TGTGCCAGCAGTTCTGGCAGCTCCTACGAG.

Concerning this clone: The observed sequence ends 3 residues before the CDR3 terminus, with the missing tail filled in from the germline J gene. The J gene is TRBJ2-7, the V gene TRBV13; D possibly matches TRBD1 or TRBD2 (7 bases each). The CDR3 totals 17 residues. Germline lookup yields CDR1 PRHDT and CDR2 FYEKMQ (reference sequence). Trimming stripped 5 bases from V and 0 bases from J, with 20 bases between. The CDR3 region is CASSQEGGGSSSYEQYF. The covered CDR3 bases are TGTGCCAGCAGCCAAGAGGGAGGGGGCTCTAGCTCCTACGAG. Drawing the rest from reference TRBV13 and TRBJ2-7, the complete variable domain is AAGVIQSPRHLIKEKRETATLKCYPIPRHDTVYWYQQGPGQDPQFLISFYEKMQSDKGSIPDRFSAQQFSDYHSELNMSSLELGDSALYFCASSQEGGGSSSYEQYFGPGTRLTVT.

As for this clone: Read sequence stops 3 residues before the CDR3 end, and the germline J gene provides the missing end. The chain combines TRBV19 with TRBJ1-5, with TRBD1 matching 8 bases. This CDR3 is built from 15 residues. V gave up 5 bases and J gave up 2 bases; unmatched junction bases: 5. Germline CDR1 and CDR2: LNHDA and SQIVND (reference sequence). Partial CDR3 DNA: TGTGCCAGTAGTCTAACGACAGGGGGCAATCAGCCC. This sequence encodes CASSLTTGGNQP. The entire CDR3 protein reads CASSLTTGGNQPQHF.

The CDR3: CASSPTGTYDYTF. Incomplete CDR3 DNA: TGTGCCAGCTCACCAACAGGTACTTACGAC. The gene calls are TRBV18 and TRBJ1-2; possibly TRBD1 for D (5 bases). From the germline J gene comes the end of the CDR3, since the read stops 3 residues before it. CDR1 and CDR2 (germline): KGHSH, LQKENI. This CDR3 has 13 residues.

In the case of this clone: The read ends 3 residues early relative to the CDR3; the germline J gene fills the gap. This rearrangement joins TRBV28 to TRBJ2-7; TRBD2 aligns across 10 bases. The ends lost 6 bases at V and 2 bases at J; junction bases unmatched: 7. Germline-derived CDR1 and CDR2 are MDHEN and SYDVKM. This CDR3 is 15 amino acids long. The CDR3 spells CASSTTSGTTYEQYF. CDR3 DNA (partial): TGTGCCAGCAGCACTACTAGCGGGACGACCTACGAG.

CDR3 bases read: TGCAGTGCTAGAGGAAGCCTCCAAGAGACC. Translated: CSARGSLQET. The whole CDR3 is CSARGSLQETQYF. The rearrangement joins TRBV20-1 to TRBJ2-5; no clear D gene. Read coverage stops 3 residues before the CDR3 terminus; the germline J gene supplies the remainder. Germline values: CDR1 DFQATT, CDR2 SNEGSKA (reference sequence). The CDR3 is 13 residues long. V lost 1 base and J 1 base, leaving 7 bases between the germline ends.

Comments on this clone: The read ends 3 residues early relative to the CDR3; the germline J gene fills the gap. The V and J genes are TRBV7-6 and TRBJ2-1; the match to TRBD1 covers 8 bases. The germline V gene has CDR1 SGHVS and CDR2 FNYEAQ. J was trimmed by 1 base and V by 5 bases; bases with no gene match: 7. The CDR3 has 16 residues. The CDR3 loop is CASSPRTGRSYNEQFF. CDR3 DNA, as far as it was read: TGTGCCAGCAGCCCCCGGACAGGGAGGTCCTACAATGAG.

Worth noting for this clone: The CDR3 end lies 3 residues beyond the end of the read and is filled in from the germline J gene. The chain is built from TRBV7-9 and TRBJ1-2; maybe TRBD1 (5 bases). CDR3 length: 13 residues. Per the germline V gene, CDR1 is SEHNR and CDR2 is FQNEAQ (reference sequence). The V end lost 6 bases, the J end lost 3 bases, and 11 bases lay between the germline ends. This CDR3 is CASRPAGDYGYTF. The CDR3 bases that were read are TGTGCCAGCAGGCCGGCGGGGGACTATGGC.

To note about this clone: The CDR3 end lies 3 residues beyond the end of the read and is filled in from the germline J gene. The chain is built from TRBV19 and TRBJ1-2; D is ambiguous. Germline loops: CDR1 LNHDA, CDR2 SQIVND (reference sequence). This CDR3 has 13 amino acids. The sequenced part of the CDR3 DNA is TGTGCCACAAAAGGACTAGGAGACTACGAC. Residues: CATKGLGDYD. The complete CDR3 reads CATKGLGDYDYTF.

The CDR3 bases that were read are TGTGCCTGGAGTGTAGGTTTTACTAATTCACCC. Translated: CAWSVGFTNSP. The entire CDR3 is CAWSVGFTNSPLHF. The rearrangement links TRBV30 to TRBJ1-6; D is unresolved. The CDR3 end is not reached by the read, which stops 3 residues before it; the germline J gene fills it in. In germline, CDR1 is GTSNPN, CDR2 SVGIG (reference sequence). The CDR3 is 14 residues long. V was clipped by 0 bases and J by 6 bases, with 9 bases between them.

In the case of this clone: The CDR3 end lies 3 residues beyond the end of the read and is filled in from the germline J gene. The chain carries TRBV19 and TRBJ2-4; 7 bases match TRBD1. Germline CDR1 and CDR2: LNHDA and SQIVND (reference sequence). The CDR3 runs 15 residues. The part of the CDR3 DNA that was read is TGTGCCAGTACCGCAATAGCACAGGGGACGTATGGT. Translation: CASTAIAQGTYG. The entire CDR3 sequence reads CASTAIAQGTYGQYF.

For this clone: The read is 3 residues too short to cover the CDR3 end, so that end is filled in from the germline J gene. J is TRBJ2-3 and V is TRBV20-1; TRBD2 aligns across 9 bases. This CDR3 is built from 16 residues. J lost 4 bases, V lost 5 bases, and 13 bases had no gene match. CDR1 is DFQATT and CDR2 is SNEGSKA in the germline V gene (reference sequence). The sequenced part of the CDR3 DNA is TGCAGTGCTCACATCAGACTAGCGGTTACCCCAGATACG. Translated, it gives CSAHIRLAVTPDT. The whole CDR3 is CSAHIRLAVTPDTQYF.

The sequenced part of the CDR3 DNA is TGTGCCAGCAGCACCCGGGGTAGCGCAAATGAG. Translation: CASSTRGSANE. The CDR3 in its entirety is CASSTRGSANEQFF. This chain uses TRBV7-9 with TRBJ2-1; D might be TRBD2 (5 bases). The read ends 3 residues shy of where the CDR3 ends; the end is completed using the germline J gene. CDR3 size: 14 residues. Germline CDR1 SEHNR, CDR2 FQNEAQ (reference sequence). V was cut by 5 bases and J by 7 bases, with 15 bases left in between.

As regards this clone: Sequencing ends 3 residues short of the CDR3 end; the germline J gene provides the rest. The chain couples TRBV5-1 to TRBJ2-5; D may be TRBD2 (5 bases). With 4 bases removed from V and 1 base from J, the gap between germline ends came to 17 bases. Germline CDR1 SGHRS, CDR2 YFSETQ. The CDR3 totals 16 residues. Here the CDR3 reads CASSRGASEPQETQYF. The CDR3 DNA, read in part, is TGCGCCAGCAGCCGGGGAGCAAGTGAGCCCCAAGAGACC.

CDR3 DNA, as far as it was read: TGCAGTGCAGTGGGGACTAGCGGGAGTTCCTACAATGAG. Its translation is CSAVGTSGSSYNE. Given in full, the CDR3 is CSAVGTSGSSYNEQFF. The genes are TRBV20-1 and TRBJ2-1; 14 bases fit TRBD2. The read comes to an end 3 residues before the CDR3 does, leaving the germline J gene to fill in the end. CDR3 size: 16 residues. Trimming cost V 6 bases and J 1 base; bases outside gene matches: 5. The V gene's germline CDR1 is DFQATT and CDR2 SNEGSKA (reference sequence).

In the case of this clone: The read is 3 residues too short to cover the CDR3 end, so that end is filled in from the germline J gene. The V call is TRBV7-3, the J call TRBJ1-2; D call uncertain. Deletions cut 3 bases from V and 7 bases from J, with 12 bases between. CDR3 length equals 13 residues. Germline-derived CDR1 and CDR2 are SGHTA and FQGTGA. CDR3 in amino acids: CASSFGNLSGYTF. The covered CDR3 bases are TGTGCCAGCAGCTTCGGTAATTTGAGTGGC.

Concerning this clone: The observed sequence ends 3 residues before the CDR3 terminus, with the missing tail filled in from the germline J gene. V is TRBV5-1 and J is TRBJ2-3; 10 nucleotides align to TRBD2. V dropped 0 bases and J dropped 5; count of bases not matched to a gene: 9. CDR3 length equals 17 residues. The germline CDR1 and CDR2 sequences are SGHRS and YFSETQ. The sequenced part of the CDR3 DNA is TGCGCCAGCAGCTTGGAAGCGGGAGGGCCCCCCCGAGATACG. Translated, it gives CASSLEAGGPPRDT. The full CDR3 is CASSLEAGGPPRDTQYF.

CDR3 sequence: CASSGDRGSSSPLHF. CDR3 DNA (partial): TGTGCCAGCAGTGGGGACAGGGGATCCTCCTCACCC. This rearrangement joins TRBV6-1 to TRBJ1-6; 10 bases are a match to TRBD1. The sequence runs out 3 residues before the end of the CDR3; the remainder is reconstructed from the germline J gene. Germline CDR1 and CDR2: MNHNS and SASEGT. The CDR3 extends over 15 amino acids. With 4 bases clipped from V and 10 bases from J, the junction kept 7 bases outside the gene matches.

Incomplete CDR3 DNA: TGCAGTGCTCCCCCCGGGGGATCCTCCTACGAG. This sequence encodes CSAPPGGSSYE. The complete CDR3 sequence is CSAPPGGSSYEQYF. The chain carries TRBV20-1 and TRBJ2-7; TRBD2 might be the D (6 bases). The read finishes 3 residues shy of the CDR3 end, and the germline J gene is used to complete it. Germline CDR1 and CDR2: DFQATT and SNEGSKA (reference sequence). Trimming removed 5 bases from V and 0 bases from J, with 14 bases in between. The CDR3 length is 14 residues.

On this clone: The read gets to within 3 residues of the CDR3 end, and the germline J gene fills in the rest. The chain uses TRBV7-9 and TRBJ2-1; D is possibly TRBD1 (6 bases). Germline loops: CDR1 SEHNR, CDR2 FQNEAQ (reference sequence). V lost 4 bases and J lost 8, with 18 bases in between. The CDR3 contains 15 residues. Partial CDR3 DNA: TGTGCCAGCAGCTGGACAGCCAACGGCATGCATGAG. It codes for CASSWTANGMHE. The complete CDR3 reads CASSWTANGMHEQFF.

About this clone itself: The read ends 3 residues early relative to the CDR3; the germline J gene fills the gap. The chain is built from TRBV30 and TRBJ2-7; TRBD2 agrees at 8 bases. The CDR3 contains 15 residues. CDR1 GTSNPN and CDR2 SVGIG come from the germline V gene (reference sequence). V lost 5 bases, J lost 0 bases, and 9 bases stayed unmatched. This CDR3 is CAWDPSGGASYEQYF. CDR3 DNA, as far as it was read: TGTGCCTGGGACCCCTCGGGGGGGGCCTCCTACGAG.

A note on this clone: The read halts 3 residues ahead of the CDR3 end, with the missing end drawn from the germline J gene. The rearrangement links TRBV11-2 to TRBJ2-3; TRBD2 agrees at 7 bases. CDR1 and CDR2 (germline): SGHAT, FQNNGV. The CDR3 consists of 14 residues. The part of the CDR3 DNA that was read is TGTGCCAGCAGCTCTCAGACTAGCAATCAGCCG. Its translation is CASSSQTSNQP. From start to end, the CDR3 is CASSSQTSNQPQYF.

Comment on this clone: The read ends 3 residues early relative to the CDR3; the germline J gene fills the gap. The chain employs TRBV5-1 and TRBJ2-5; D is perhaps TRBD1 (5 bases). CDR1 and CDR2 (germline): SGHRS, YFSETQ. Trimming pared 4 bases from V and 1 base from J, leaving 8 bases between. CDR3 size: 13 residues. CDR3 bases read: TGCGCCAGCAGCGTGCAGGGCCAAGAGACC. It encodes CASSVQGQET. The complete CDR3 protein is CASSVQGQETQYF.

Turning to this clone: The read gets to within 3 residues of the CDR3 end, and the germline J gene fills in the rest. V gene TRBV30 combines with J gene TRBJ1-5; 7 positions match TRBD1. The CDR3 covers 13 residues. After removal of 2 bases from V and 2 bases from J, the junction contained 0 bases not matched to a gene. CDR1 is GTSNPN, CDR2 SVGIG, per germline (reference sequence). The CDR3 DNA, read in part, is TGTGCCTGGAGTACAGGGGGCAATCAGCCC. It translates to CAWSTGGNQP. In full, the CDR3 reads CAWSTGGNQPQHF.

CDR3 DNA, as far as it was read: TGCAGCGTTGAAACTCCAGGGGCGGGCTATGGC. Residues: CSVETPGAGYG. The complete CDR3 protein is CSVETPGAGYGYTF. The chain employs TRBV29-1 and TRBJ1-2; maybe TRBD1 (6 bases). The sequence runs out 3 residues before the end of the CDR3; the remainder is reconstructed from the germline J gene. V was trimmed by 2 bases and J by 4 bases, leaving 14 bases between them. The CDR3 consists of 14 residues. Germline assignment: CDR1 SQVTM and CDR2 ANQGSEA.

Concerning this clone: The read finishes 3 residues shy of the CDR3 end, and the germline J gene is used to complete it. The chain carries TRBV7-3 and TRBJ2-3, with TRBD2 matching over 15 bases. V shed 5 bases, J shed 4 bases, and the junction held 10 bases outside the gene matches. CDR3 size: 18 residues. Germline V gene sequence: CDR1 SGHTA, CDR2 FQGTGA. The CDR3 bases that were read are TGTGCCAGCAGCGTCGGACTAGCGGGAGGGCCGTTCTCAGATACG. Translation: CASSVGLAGGPFSDT. The CDR3 as a whole reads CASSVGLAGGPFSDTQYF.

CDR3 DNA, as far as it was read: TGTGCCAGCAGTTCGGGGGGTGCTCGGCAGCCG. Its translation is CASSSGGARQP. The entire CDR3 protein reads CASSSGGARQPQYF. This chain connects TRBV2 to TRBJ2-3, with 7 bases that match TRBD2. The read finishes 3 residues shy of the CDR3 end, and the germline J gene is used to complete it. The CDR3 runs 14 residues. Germline V gene lookup returns CDR1 SNHLY and CDR2 FYNNEI. The full variable domain, completed using reference TRBV2 and TRBJ2-3, is EPEVTQTPSHQVTQMGQEVILRCVPISNHLYFYWYRQILGQKVEFLVSFYNNEISEKSEIFDDQFSVERPDGSNFTLKIRSTKLEDSAMYFCASSSGGARQPQYFGPGTRLTVL.

Details on this clone: The CDR3 is cut off 3 residues early in the read; its end comes from the germline J gene. This sequence joins TRBV29-1 and TRBJ2-2, with 14 bases lining up with TRBD2. The CDR3 spans 15 residues. Germline V gene lookup returns CDR1 SQVTM and CDR2 ANQGSEA. The V segment lost 6 bases and the J segment 6 bases; nucleotides outside the gene matches: 6. The CDR3: CSVAGLAGGSGELFF. The sequenced CDR3 bases are TGCAGCGTCGCCGGACTAGCGGGAGGTTCCGGGGAG.

Turning to this clone: The read ends 3 residues early relative to the CDR3; the germline J gene fills the gap. This chain joins TRBV7-6 and TRBJ1-2; D gene unclear. Germline V lookup: CDR1 SGHVS, CDR2 FNYEAQ. The CDR3 spans 14 residues. The part of the CDR3 DNA that was read is TGTGCCAGCAGTCCACGCGGCCCCTACAATGAC. Translated: CASSPRGPYND. The whole CDR3 is CASSPRGPYNDYTF.

Remarks on this clone: The CDR3 goes on 3 residues after the read ends, and that part is filled in from the germline J gene. The rearrangement joins TRBV19 to TRBJ1-1; 7 bases fit TRBD1. Germline V gives CDR1 LNHDA, CDR2 SQIVND (reference sequence). The CDR3 has 15 residues. The trim removed 3 bases at V and 5 bases at J, leaving 9 bases unmatched. Incomplete CDR3 DNA: TGTGCCAGTAGTATCCCCCAGGGGGTACGTACTGAA. This sequence encodes CASSIPQGVRTE. The CDR3 as a whole reads CASSIPQGVRTEAFF.

With regard to this clone: The DNA ends 3 residues before the CDR3 does, and the rest of the CDR3 is filled in from the germline J gene. The gene calls are TRBV2 and TRBJ2-7, with 7 bases lining up with TRBD2. This CDR3 has 15 amino acids. The germline V gene encodes CDR1 SNHLY and CDR2 FYNNEI. V lost 7 bases, J lost 6 bases, and 15 bases stayed unmatched. The DNA read from the CDR3 is TGTGCCAGCAACCCGGGGGGACCCGTTCCCGTCGAG. Protein product: CASNPGGPVPVE. The entire CDR3 is CASNPGGPVPVEQYF.